These 19 T cell receptor beta chains came from one sample sequenced in a study of blood T cell repertoires in COVID-19. Data came from immunoSEQ multiplex PCR; TCRdb stores just in-frame clones and leaves some out. There are roughly 200,000 clones in the sample; approximately 85% occur only once, and approximately 8.9% lies in the top ten. The material sequenced was peripheral blood. The receptors stem from a woman aged 55-75 years with acute or convalescent COVID-19.

This clone has only one observation. V gene TRBV29-1 combines with J gene TRBJ1-1; D perhaps matches TRBD1 (6 bases). The CDR3 sequence is 13 residues long. V lost 7 bases and J lost 2, with 14 bases in between. Germline V gives CDR1 SQVTM, CDR2 ANQGSEA. The CDR3 is CSARGGGNTEAFF. For the CDR3, the DNA is TGCAGCGCACGGGGGGGCGGAAACACTGAAGCTTTCTTT.

The gene calls are TRBV29-1 and TRBJ1-4; 10 nucleotides match TRBD1. V lost 4 bases to trimming and J lost 8 bases; unmatched junction nucleotides: 4. This CDR3 has 13 amino acids. CDR1 and CDR2 from the germline V gene are SQVTM and ANQGSEA. The CDR3 loop is CSVGTGGTEKLFF. For the CDR3, the DNA is TGCAGCGTTGGGACAGGGGGAACGGAAAAACTGTTTTTT.

The J gene is TRBJ2-1, the V gene TRBV7-9; 10 bases line up with TRBD2. CDR3 length equals 16 residues. With 5 bases clipped from V and 7 bases from J, the junction kept 11 bases outside the gene matches. CDR1 is SEHNR and CDR2 is FQNEAQ in the germline V gene (reference sequence). Here the CDR3 reads CASSAITSGTQNEQFF. CDR3 coding DNA: TGTGCCAGCAGCGCTATTACTAGCGGGACCCAAAATGAGCAGTTCTTC.

This clone was found once. The chain joins TRBV15 to TRBJ1-4; possibly TRBD1 for D (6 bases). Trimming removed 0 bases at V and 0 bases at J, with 14 bases between. CDR1 and CDR2 from the germline V gene are LNHNV and YYDKDF (reference sequence). The CDR3 contains 18 residues. The CDR3 sequence is CATSRDRGRGTTNEKLFF. CDR3 in DNA: TGTGCCACCAGCAGAGATCGAGGCAGGGGTACAACTAATGAAAAACTGTTTTTT. The whole variable domain, filled in from reference TRBV15 and TRBJ1-4, reads DAMVIQNPRYQVTQFGKPVTLSCSQTLNHNVMYWYQQKSSQAPKLLFHYYDKDFNNEADTPDNFQSRRPNTSFCFLDIRSPGLGDTAMYLCATSRDRGRGTTNEKLFFGSGTQLSVL.

V gene TRBV10-2 combines with J gene TRBJ2-1, with TRBD2 matching over 11 bases. Germline V lookup: CDR1 WSHSY, CDR2 SAAADI. Trimming at V came to 8 bases and at J to 12 bases, leaving 6 bases not matched to a gene. CDR3 length: 12 amino acids. The CDR3 DNA follows: TGCGCCAGCGCTACTAGCGGGAGCAGGCAGTTCTTC. This sequence encodes CASATSGSRQFF.

This chain joins TRBV28 and TRBJ2-5, with 8 bases matching TRBD1. Unmatched junction bases numbered 6, after V lost 2 bases and J lost 7 bases. The CDR3 length is 14 residues. In germline, CDR1 is MDHEN, CDR2 SYDVKM. The CDR3 nucleotides read TGTGCCAGCAGTTTACAGGGGGCCTTGGGGACCCAGTACTTC. Its translation is CASSLQGALGTQYF.

The chain is built from TRBV18 and TRBJ2-6, with D possibly being TRBD1 (5 bases). The germline V and J ends were trimmed by 4 bases and 0 bases, with 13 bases remaining between them. Looked up from germline, CDR1 is KGHSH and CDR2 is LQKENI. The CDR3 sequence is 17 residues long. CDR3 in DNA: TGTGCCAGCTCACAGAGCCAGGGCGACTCTGGGGCCAACGTCCTGACTTTC. This gives the protein CASSQSQGDSGANVLTF.

This clone was seen more than once but under ten times. V usage is TRBV7-8 and J usage is TRBJ2-1; D perhaps matches TRBD1 (5 bases). The germline gives CDR1 SGHVS, CDR2 FQNEAQ. V was shortened by 3 bases and J by 8 bases, with 8 bases between the two germline ends. CDR3 length: 12 amino acids. The DNA of the CDR3 is TGTGCCAGCAGCTTTCCCAGGGATGAGCAGTTCTTC. It yields the protein CASSFPRDEQFF. Full variable domain (missing parts from reference TRBV7-8 and TRBJ2-1): GAGVSQSPRYKVAKRGQDVALRCDPISGHVSLFWYQQALGQGPEFLTYFQNEAQLDKSGLPSDRFFAERPEGSVSTLKIQRTQQEDSAVYLCASSFPRDEQFFGPGTRLTVL.

This clone was picked up one time. The rearrangement uses TRBV16 and TRBJ2-1; TRBD2 matches 10 bases. CDR3 length: 16 amino acids. The junction had 13 bases not matched to a gene; V was cut back by 2 bases and J by 12 bases. Germline V lookup: CDR1 KGHSY, CDR2 FQNENV. The CDR3 is CASSQGSSGGGGWQFF. CDR3 nucleotide sequence: TGTGCCAGCAGCCAAGGATCTAGCGGGGGAGGCGGCTGGCAGTTCTTC.

This clone was found once. V and J are TRBV3-1 (or the pseudogene TRBV3-2) and TRBJ2-2, with 9 bases identical to TRBD2. Germline V gene sequence: CDR1 LGHDT, CDR2 YNNKEL (reference sequence). The CDR3 runs 17 residues. The V gene end was trimmed by 0 bases and the J gene end by 6 bases; junction bases not matched to a gene: 8. CDR3 loop: CASSQEELREGPGELFF. The CDR3 coding sequence is TGTGCCAGCAGCCAAGAAGAGTTGCGGGAGGGCCCCGGGGAGCTGTTTTTT.

This chain links TRBV3-1 (or the pseudogene TRBV3-2) with TRBJ1-2, with D perhaps TRBD1 (5 bases). From germline, CDR1 is LGHDT and CDR2 YNNKEL (reference sequence). V lost 0 bases and J 7 bases, leaving 18 bases between the germline ends. This CDR3 comprises 16 residues. The CDR3 spells CASSQDGGGGRSGYTF. The CDR3 DNA reads TGTGCCAGCAGCCAAGATGGGGGAGGAGGGCGAAGTGGCTACACCTTC.

V usage is TRBV7-9 and J usage is TRBJ2-3; the D gene could be TRBD1 or TRBD2 (5 bases each). CDR3 length: 15 residues. CDR1 is SEHNR and CDR2 is FQNEAQ in the germline V gene (reference sequence). V lost 5 bases and J 0 bases, leaving 12 bases between the germline ends. The CDR3: CASSRGDTSTDTQYF. CDR3 in DNA: TGTGCCAGCAGCAGGGGAGATACTAGCACAGATACGCAGTATTTT.

The chain links TRBV7-3 to TRBJ1-2; D perhaps matches TRBD1 (6 bases). CDR3 size: 12 residues. The V gene lost 4 bases and the J gene lost 8 bases, with 11 bases spanning the gap. Looked up from germline, CDR1 is SGHTA and CDR2 is FQGTGA. The chain's CDR3 is CASSSQGLGYTF. The CDR3 coding sequence is TGTGCCAGCAGCTCTCAGGGGCTGGGCTACACCTTC.

This rearrangement joins TRBV28 to TRBJ1-4, with unresolved D. Germline-derived CDR1 and CDR2 are MDHEN and SYDVKM. The CDR3 length is 15 residues. Trimming stripped 4 bases from V and 8 bases from J, with 17 bases between. CDR3 loop: CASSYRTPSGEKLFF. In nucleotides, the CDR3 is TGTGCCAGCAGTTACCGGACTCCAAGCGGCGAAAAACTGTTTTTT.

This clone was seen once. The J gene is TRBJ2-2, the V gene TRBV23-1; possible D gene TRBD2, 6 bases. TRBV23-1 is treated as an ORF (open reading frame) with a function not yet certain. There are 17 residues in the CDR3. V dropped 10 bases and J dropped 5 bases, with 26 bases sitting between them. CDR3 sequence (DNA): TGCGCCATTATAATGGTGGGGGACCAGGAGGGAACCGGGGAGCTGTTTTTT. It yields the protein CAIIMVGDQEGTGELFF.

The rearrangement uses TRBV2 and TRBJ2-1; TRBD1 aligns across 7 bases. V trimming: 5 bases; J trimming: 6 bases; junction bases outside the gene matches: 4. The germline CDR1 and CDR2 sequences are SNHLY and FYNNEI. The CDR3 has 13 residues. Here the CDR3 reads CASSRQGGNEQFF. CDR3 bases: TGTGCCAGCAGTAGACAGGGCGGCAATGAGCAGTTCTTC.

The chain recombines TRBV7-9 with TRBJ1-4; no definite D call. The CDR3 has 17 amino acids. V lost 6 bases, J lost 0 bases, and 17 bases lay in between. Germline loops: CDR1 SEHNR, CDR2 FQNEAQ (reference sequence). The CDR3 DNA reads as TGTGCCAGCAGTAAAGCGGTGGACGCTGCAACTAATGAAAAACTGTTTTTT. This sequence encodes CASSKAVDAATNEKLFF. Supplemented by reference TRBV7-9 and TRBJ1-4, the full variable domain reads DTGVSQNPRHKITKRGQNVTFRCDPISEHNRLYWYRQTLGQGPEFLTYFQNEAQLEKSRLLSDRFSAERPKGSFSTLEIQRTEQGDSAMYLCASSKAVDAATNEKLFFGSGTQLSVL.

The chain couples TRBV5-5 to TRBJ1-2, with a weak D call TRBD1 (5 bases). The V end lost 0 bases, the J end lost 4 bases, and 16 bases lay between the germline ends. Per germline, CDR1 SGHKS and CDR2 YYEKEE (reference sequence). This CDR3 contains 16 residues. In DNA form, the CDR3 reads TGTGCCAGCAGCTTGGTTTGGGGGGAACTATCCTATGGCTACACCTTC. Encoded protein: CASSLVWGELSYGYTF.

V usage is TRBV5-1 and J usage is TRBJ2-1, with D possibly matching TRBD1 (6 bases). V lost 5 bases to trimming and J lost 0 bases, with 12 bases between them. CDR3 length: 15 amino acids. Germline-derived CDR1 and CDR2 are SGHRS and YFSETQ. The DNA for the CDR3 is TGCGCCAGCAGTTCAGGACAGATCTCCTACAATGAGCAGTTCTTC. As protein: CASSSGQISYNEQFF.